This T cell receptor (beta chain) was identified in a study of technical replicates of blood from a few donors. The protocol was immunoSEQ multiplex PCR, while the TCRdb copy is restricted to in-frame clones and leaves out a portion. The table has 75,000 to 100,000 clones, about 95% seen once. The V gene's germline CDR1 is ENHRY and CDR2 SYGVKD. Trimming pared 3 bases from V and 10 bases from J, leaving 13 bases between. The CDR3 loop spans 13 amino acids. This clone was observed once. Sequencing was done on a sample of T cells isolated from PBMCs. The genes are TRBV10-3 and TRBJ2-1, with D hard to call. The sequence came from a human donor in good health. The CDR3 region is CAISDRDLEEQFF. For the CDR3, the DNA is TGTGCCATCAGTGACAGAGACTTAGAAGAGCAGTTCTTC.